Listed here are 29 T cell receptor beta chains from one sample, sequenced in a study of cytomegalovirus exposure and HLA in healthy donors. The PCR used 60 Vbeta and 13 Jbeta primers. The data were produced by immunoSEQ multiplex PCR, yet TCRdb's version contains in-frame clones alone and is incomplete. The table has approximately 150,000 clones, about 84% seen once. The source material was PBMCs. The receptors here all came from a man in his forties or fifties in good health and CMV-seropositive.

The chain joins TRBV15 to TRBJ2-3; the match to TRBD2 covers 8 bases. V was clipped by 0 bases and J by 4 bases; unmatched bases: 6. Germline assignment: CDR1 LNHNV and CDR2 YYDKDF (reference sequence). This CDR3 is built from 16 residues. CDR3 sequence (DNA): TGTGCCACCAGCAGAGAGGGACTAGTGGTTTCAGATACGCAGTATTTT. Its protein product is CATSREGLVVSDTQYF.

The J gene is TRBJ1-2, the V gene TRBV4-1; 8 nucleotides align to TRBD1. Germline V CDR1 and CDR2: MGHRA, YSYEKL. V gave up 6 bases and J gave up 8 bases; unmatched junction bases: 8. This CDR3 spans 13 amino acids. In DNA form, the CDR3 reads TGCGCCAGCAGTGCAGGGGGCGCGAAAGGCTACACCTTC. It encodes CASSAGGAKGYTF.

This clone was counted between two and nine times. V is TRBV25-1 and J is TRBJ2-2; 7 bases are shared with TRBD1. With 8 bases clipped from V and 4 bases from J, the junction kept 7 bases outside the gene matches. This CDR3 comprises 14 residues. Germline V gene sequence: CDR1 MGHDK, CDR2 SYGVNS. As DNA, the CDR3 is TGTGCCAGCCGGACAGGACAGAGCACCGGGGAGCTGTTTTTT. It is translated as CASRTGQSTGELFF.

This clone was observed once. The chain carries TRBV4-2 and TRBJ1-4; D possibly corresponds to TRBD1 (5 bases). V gave up 0 bases and J gave up 5 bases, with 7 bases separating them. The CDR3 covers 14 residues. Germline loops: CDR1 LGHNA, CDR2 YNFKEQ. The CDR3 nucleotides read TGTGCCAGCAGCCAAGAGCAGGGAAATGAAAAACTGTTTTTT. Protein product: CASSQEQGNEKLFF.

The rearrangement uses TRBV6-4 and TRBJ2-2, with 7 bases lining up with TRBD1. This CDR3 spans 16 amino acids. The V and J ends lost 4 bases and 4 bases, in that order; junction bases with no gene match: 9. Germline V gene data show CDR1 as MRHNA and CDR2 as SNTAGT. The CDR3 nucleotides are TGTGCCAGCAGTGCCCTAACAGGGGTCGGCACCGGGGAGCTGTTTTTT. Its protein product is CASSALTGVGTGELFF.

This sequence joins TRBV9 and TRBJ1-1; the D gene is possibly TRBD1 (5 bases). CDR1 is SGDLS, CDR2 YYNGEE, per germline. This CDR3 has 14 amino acids. V was pared by 0 bases and J by 5 bases, with 11 bases between. CDR3: CASSVGPRGTEAFF. For the CDR3, the DNA is TGTGCCAGCAGCGTAGGGCCACGGGGGACTGAAGCTTTCTTT.

In this sample, this clone turned up a few times. A read error may account for a junction end that differs from germline. This chain joins TRBV7-9 and TRBJ2-7; D ambiguous. The CDR3 is 13 amino acids. Germline V CDR1 and CDR2: SEHNR, FQNEAQ (reference sequence). The DNA for the CDR3 is TGTCCCAGCAGCTTCCCCCGACACTACGAGCAGTACTTC. This translates into CPSSFPRHYEQYF.

The chain has TRBV21-1 and TRBJ2-7; no DNA check was done on the table's D call, TRBD2. TRBV21-1 is given as a pseudogene. This CDR3 has 18 amino acids. CDR3 sequence reads: CASSKARIAGGSSYEQYF. CDR3 sequence (DNA): TGTGCCAGCAGCAAAGCGCGAATAGCGGGAGGTTCCTCCTACGAGCAGTACTTC.

The chain has TRBV4-2 and TRBJ2-7; possible D gene TRBD1, 6 bases. CDR1 LGHNA and CDR2 YNFKEQ come from the germline V gene. Trimming shortened V by 1 base and J by 4 bases, and 14 bases separated the two germline ends. This CDR3 has 15 amino acids. CDR3 region: CASSQVPGAGYEQYF. The CDR3 bases are TGTGCCAGCAGCCAAGTCCCAGGGGCAGGTTACGAGCAGTACTTC.

The V call is TRBV5-4, the J call TRBJ2-7; TRBD2 might be the D (5 bases). V shed 0 bases and J shed 3 bases, with 10 bases lying between them. The CDR3 length is 14 residues. Per germline, CDR1 SGHNT and CDR2 YYREEE (reference sequence). CDR3 residues: CASSLEGSGYEQYF. CDR3 sequence (DNA): TGTGCCAGCAGCTTGGAAGGGAGCGGCTACGAGCAGTACTTC.

The J gene is TRBJ2-5, the V gene TRBV15, with 12 bases matching TRBD1. CDR1 LNHNV and CDR2 YYDKDF come from the germline V gene (reference sequence). The CDR3 is 18 residues long. Trimming took 0 bases from V and 3 from J; bases not matched to a gene: 8. CDR3 in amino acids: CATSRDRDRGQGKETQYF. The CDR3, as DNA: TGTGCCACCAGCAGAGATCGGGACAGGGGGCAAGGAAAAGAGACCCAGTACTTC.

V usage is TRBV4-1 and J usage is TRBJ2-7; 8 bases align to TRBD1. There are 14 residues in the CDR3. Germline V gene lookup returns CDR1 MGHRA and CDR2 YSYEKL. V shed 2 bases and J 3 bases; nucleotides not matched to a gene: 3. The CDR3 coding sequence is TGCGCCAGCAGCCAACGACAGGGGTTCTACGAGCAGTACTTC. Translating it yields CASSQRQGFYEQYF.

The V call is TRBV6-6, the J call TRBJ2-7; perhaps TRBD2 as D (6 bases). Trimming cost V 8 bases and J 4 bases, with 12 bases left between them. Per the germline V gene, CDR1 is MNHNY and CDR2 is SVGAGI (reference sequence). The CDR3 runs 12 residues. The CDR3 nucleotides are TGTGCCAGCGGGGGAGGTCAATACGAGCAGTACTTC. Its protein is CASGGGQYEQYF.

CDR3 loop: CASSFSGGSYEQYF. Here the CDR3 DNA reads TGCGCCAGCAGCTTTAGCGGGGGGTCCTACGAGCAGTACTTC. This rearrangement joins TRBV5-1 to TRBJ2-7; 10 nucleotides match TRBD2. The CDR3 runs to 14 residues. After removal of 2 bases from V and 1 base from J, the junction contained 0 bases not matched to a gene. Germline V CDR1 and CDR2: SGHRS, YFSETQ.

The gene calls are TRBV28 and TRBJ2-1; the D gene is possibly TRBD2 (6 bases). In germline, CDR1 is MDHEN, CDR2 SYDVKM. V shed 5 bases and J shed 5 bases, with 13 bases lying between them. The CDR3 sequence is 14 residues long. This CDR3 is CASSPGLEDNEQFF. The DNA of the CDR3 is TGTGCCAGCAGTCCGGGACTGGAAGACAATGAGCAGTTCTTC.

The chain uses TRBV2 and TRBJ2-7; TRBD2 might be the D (6 bases). Germline CDR1 is SNHLY and CDR2 is FYNNEI. The CDR3 length is 13 residues. The germline V and J ends were trimmed by 7 bases and 5 bases, with 15 bases remaining between them. The CDR3 DNA follows: TGTGCCAGCACCCCTAGCGAAATTGACGAGCAGTACTTC. This translates into CASTPSEIDEQYF.

The J gene is TRBJ2-1, the V gene TRBV28; a weak D match, TRBD2 (6 bases). V lost 3 bases and J 4 bases, leaving 13 bases between the germline ends. The length of the CDR3 is 15 residues. In germline, CDR1 is MDHEN, CDR2 SYDVKM. The CDR3 reads CASSFTREKYNEQFF. The CDR3 DNA sequence: TGTGCCAGCAGTTTTACACGGGAGAAGTACAATGAGCAGTTCTTC.

The V call is TRBV28, the J call TRBJ1-2; no reliable D call. Trimming removed 7 bases at V and 0 bases at J, with 6 bases between. The CDR3 length is 12 residues. Germline CDR1 and CDR2: MDHEN and SYDVKM. The CDR3 nucleotides read TGTGCCAGCACGTTTGCTAACTATGGCTACACCTTC. This sequence encodes CASTFANYGYTF.

The chain links TRBV2 to TRBJ1-4, with TRBD1 matching 9 bases. Trimming cost V 7 bases and J 3 bases; bases outside gene matches: 3. The CDR3 is made up of 14 amino acids. CDR1 and CDR2 (germline): SNHLY, FYNNEI. DNA for the CDR3: TGTGCCAGCATCCGGGACAGGGCTAATGAAAAACTGTTTTTT. This translates into CASIRDRANEKLFF.

The rearrangement uses TRBV5-6 and TRBJ1-3; 7 bases are shared with TRBD1. Trimming took 4 bases from V and 1 from J; bases not matched to a gene: 11. This CDR3 region has 17 residues. Germline CDR1 is SGHDT and CDR2 is YYEEEE. The CDR3 region has the DNA TGTGCCAGCAGCACATACTCGGAGGGGGCGTCTGGAAACACCATATATTTT. Translation: CASSTYSEGASGNTIYF.

V is TRBV29-1 and J is TRBJ1-2; D ambiguous. V gave up 3 bases and J gave up 4 bases, with 12 bases separating them. CDR1 SQVTM and CDR2 ANQGSEA come from the germline V gene. This CDR3 has 13 residues. CDR3 sequence (DNA): TGCAGCGTTGAGTACTCACAGAGCTATGGCTACACCTTC. Translated, it gives CSVEYSQSYGYTF. The whole variable domain, filled in from reference TRBV29-1 and TRBJ1-2, reads SAVISQKPSRDICQRGTSLTIQCQVDSQVTMMFWYRQQPGQSLTLIATANQGSEATYESGFVIDKFPISRPNLTFSTLTVSNMSPEDSSIYLCSVEYSQSYGYTFGSGTRLTVV.

In this sample, this clone turned up a few times. The J gene is TRBJ2-3, the V gene TRBV11-3, with TRBD2 identical over 11 bases. CDR3 size: 17 residues. In germline, CDR1 is SGHNT, CDR2 YENEEA. The trim removed 1 base at V and 6 bases at J, leaving 9 bases unmatched. Here the CDR3 reads CASSLGPLAGARDTQYF. The CDR3 region has the DNA TGTGCCAGCAGCTTAGGCCCACTAGCGGGGGCCAGGGATACGCAGTATTTT.

The rearrangement links TRBV28 to TRBJ1-2, with D possibly matching TRBD1 (5 bases). V was pared by 5 bases and J by 4 bases, with 14 bases between. The CDR3 spans 14 residues. Looked up from germline, CDR1 is MDHEN and CDR2 is SYDVKM. The CDR3 reads CASSLFQGTYGYTF. CDR3 DNA sequence: TGTGCCAGCAGTCTATTTCAGGGTACCTATGGCTACACCTTC.

This clone has a handful of counts. CDR3 protein: CSVVSGRAYEQYF. CDR3 coding DNA: TGCAGCGTGGTGAGCGGGAGGGCCTACGAGCAGTACTTC. The chain recombines TRBV29-1 with TRBJ2-7; 10 nucleotides agree with TRBD2. This CDR3 is built from 13 residues. V was pared by 6 bases and J by 2 bases, with 4 bases of the junction left unmatched. Germline V gives CDR1 SQVTM, CDR2 ANQGSEA.

This chain connects TRBV20-1 to TRBJ2-3; D not certain. Germline assignment: CDR1 DFQATT and CDR2 SNEGSKA (reference sequence). Deletions cut 2 bases from V and 6 bases from J, with 6 bases between. This CDR3 is 11 amino acids long. As DNA, the CDR3 is TGCAGTGCTAGAATAGAGGATACGCAGTATTTT. Protein: CSARIEDTQYF.

As DNA, the CDR3 is TGTGCCAGCAGCCAGACCACGACAGGGCACTATGGCTACACCTTC. Its protein is CASSQTTTGHYGYTF. The chain carries TRBV4-2 and TRBJ1-2; TRBD1 agrees at 7 bases. V dropped 3 bases and J dropped 3; count of bases not matched to a gene: 7. CDR1 is LGHNA, CDR2 YNFKEQ, per germline. This CDR3 region has 15 residues.

This chain uses TRBV15 with TRBJ2-3; D possibly corresponds to TRBD1 (6 bases). CDR1 is LNHNV and CDR2 is YYDKDF in the germline V gene (reference sequence). CDR3 length: 16 residues. Trimming cost V 5 bases and J 3 bases, with 18 bases left between them. The CDR3 bases are TGTGCCACCAGCGGGGAGAGAGGGGGAACAACAGATACGCAGTATTTT. It specifies CATSGERGGTTDTQYF. Using reference TRBV15 and TRBJ2-3 for the parts outside the CDR3, the full variable domain is DAMVIQNPRYQVTQFGKPVTLSCSQTLNHNVMYWYQQKSSQAPKLLFHYYDKDFNNEADTPDNFQSRRPNTSFCFLDIRSPGLGDTAMYLCATSGERGGTTDTQYFGPGTRLTVL.

The J gene is TRBJ2-6, the V gene TRBV5-5, with 9 nucleotides matching TRBD1. The CDR3 length is 19 residues. Germline V gives CDR1 SGHKS, CDR2 YYEKEE (reference sequence). Germline trimming cut 3 bases from V and 1 base from J; bases unmatched to any gene: 11. CDR3 sequence: CASSYKWDRAPSGANVLTF. CDR3 in DNA: TGTGCCAGCAGCTATAAGTGGGACAGGGCACCTTCTGGGGCCAACGTCCTGACTTTC.

V and J are TRBV10-3 and TRBJ2-7, with 10 bases that match TRBD1. V was pared by 10 bases and J by 0 bases, with 6 bases of the junction left unmatched. The CDR3 loop spans 14 amino acids. Germline values: CDR1 ENHRY, CDR2 SYGVKD. The CDR3 sequence: CATTTGGDSYEQYF. The CDR3 coding sequence is TGTGCCACTACGACAGGGGGCGACTCCTACGAGCAGTACTTC.